The 29 T cell receptor beta chains in this list originate from one sample, sequenced in a study of regulatory T cells in long-lasting Graves disease. CDR3-region Arm-PCR and iRepertoire HTBI primers produced the TCR beta libraries. MiXCR, applied by TCRdb to the multiplex PCR reads, yields one record per CDR3 protein. The repertoire holds about 530,000 distinct CDR3 sequences, with about 16% as singletons. Indicated time point: newly diagnosed GD, antithyroid drugs for less than 3 months. Making the TCR library involved RNA that had been extracted from PBMCs. The sample was also linked to a second study, of T cells in Graves' hyperthyroidism and ophthalmopathy.

Sequenced material: peripheral blood mononuclear cells (PBMCs), taken at new diagnosis, from a patient treated with antithyroid drugs. These receptors were taken from a woman in her forties or fifties with Graves disease.

This clonotype occurred many times. This chain connects TRBV2 to TRBJ2-1; the D gene is possibly TRBD2 (6 bases). CDR3 length: 13 amino acids. CDR1 SNHLY and CDR2 FYNNEI come from the germline V gene. V was cut by 4 bases and J by 7 bases, with 11 bases left in between. In DNA, the CDR3 is TGTGCCAGCAGTGTTCTGGGGACTAATGAGCAGTTCTTC. This translates into CASSVLGTNEQFF.

This clonotype was seen more than once but under ten times. This rearrangement joins TRBV20-1 to TRBJ2-2; a weak D match, TRBD2 (6 bases). Germline loops: CDR1 DFQATT, CDR2 SNEGSKA (reference sequence). V was clipped by 3 bases and J by 0 bases, with 14 bases between them. The CDR3 runs to 16 residues. The CDR3 loop reads CSARSGVGANTGELFF. The CDR3 bases are TGCAGTGCTAGGTCGGGGGTCGGGGCGAACACCGGGGAGCTGTTTTTT.

The sample holds many counts of this clonotype. This sequence joins TRBV6-5 and TRBJ2-7, with 7 bases matching TRBD1. Germline loops: CDR1 MNHEY, CDR2 SVGAGI. CDR3 length: 16 amino acids. The V and J ends lost 3 bases and 3 bases, in that order; junction bases with no gene match: 11. Here the CDR3 DNA reads TGTGCCAGCAGTTATGTTTCGGACAGGCCGATCTACGAGCAGTACTTC. Its protein product is CASSYVSDRPIYEQYF.

This clonotype was observed at least ten times. The chain joins TRBV30 to TRBJ1-5; D gene ambiguous. CDR1 GTSNPN and CDR2 SVGIG come from the germline V gene (reference sequence). The CDR3 runs to 13 residues. Trimming took off 4 bases at V and 3 bases at J, with 10 bases between the two ends. The CDR3 DNA sequence: TGTGCCTGGAACAGTCAGGCCAATCAGCCCCAGCATTTT. Protein product: CAWNSQANQPQHF.

The chain carries TRBV5-4 and TRBJ2-5, with a tentative D call TRBD2 (6 bases). Germline CDR1 is SGHNT and CDR2 is YYREEE (reference sequence). The CDR3 covers 15 residues. Trimming shortened V by 3 bases and J by 5 bases, and 17 bases separated the two germline ends. The CDR3 DNA reads as TGTGCCAGCAGCTGGTGGCCAGCGGAGGGGGAGACCCAGTACTTC. This translates into CASSWWPAEGETQYF.

Comment on this clonotype: A far larger clone is just one base off, so this is likely a read error. The J gene is TRBJ1-1, the V gene TRBV25-1; the D gene is possibly TRBD1 (6 bases). Germline assignment: CDR1 MGHDK and CDR2 SYGVNS. The V end was cut by 6 bases, the J end by 1 base, with 9 bases between. The CDR3 is 13 amino acids. The CDR3 sequence is CASSGTTNTEAFF. CDR3 nucleotide sequence: TGTGCCAGCAGCGGGACAACGAACACTGAAGCTTTCTTT.

In its sample, this clonotype was seen many times. This sequence joins TRBV27 and TRBJ2-4; D is perhaps TRBD2 (5 bases). There are 13 residues in the CDR3. Germline CDR1 reads MNHEY; CDR2 reads SMNVEV (reference sequence). Deletions cut 6 bases from V and 9 bases from J, with 15 bases between. The chain's CDR3 is CASREPNGVIQYF. The CDR3, as DNA: TGTGCCAGCAGAGAGCCGAACGGGGTCATTCAGTACTTC.

J is TRBJ2-1 and V is TRBV28; 12 nucleotides agree with TRBD2. This CDR3 contains 14 residues. Germline CDR1 is MDHEN and CDR2 is SYDVKM. Trimming took 2 bases from V and 9 from J; bases not matched to a gene: 2. The CDR3 DNA reads TGTGCCAGCAGTTTACCTAGCGGGGGGGTTGAGCAGTTCTTC. Protein product: CASSLPSGGVEQFF.

This clonotype occurred a few times. V gene TRBV7-2 combines with J gene TRBJ1-5; D is unclear. The V and J ends lost 2 bases and 9 bases respectively, with 8 bases between them. The CDR3 runs to 12 residues. CDR1 is SGHTA, CDR2 FQGNSA, per germline. The CDR3 DNA follows: TGTGCCAGCAGCTTAATGGGATGGCCCCAGCATTTT. Translating gives CASSLMGWPQHF.

This clonotype was counted many times. This may stem from a read error, because a much larger clone lies one nucleotide away. The rearrangement uses TRBV11-1 and TRBJ2-5, with 10 positions matching TRBD2. This CDR3 has 14 amino acids. With 3 bases clipped from V and 3 bases from J, the junction kept 1 base outside the gene matches. The germline CDR1 and CDR2 sequences are SGHAT and FQDESV (reference sequence). The CDR3 DNA reads TGTGCCAGCAGCTTCGGACTAGCGGAAGAGACCCAGTACTTC. It encodes CASSFGLAEETQYF. Variable domain in full (rest from reference TRBV11-1 and TRBJ2-5): EAEVAQSPRYKITEKSQAVAFWCDPISGHATLYWYRQILGQGPELLVQFQDESVVDDSQLPKDRFSAERLKGVDSTLKIQPAELGDSAMYLCASSFGLAEETQYFGPGTRLLVL.

This clonotype was recorded at least ten times. The chain joins TRBV20-1 to TRBJ2-3; D gene ambiguous. Germline assignment: CDR1 DFQATT and CDR2 SNEGSKA (reference sequence). This CDR3 region has 12 residues. Trimming removed 6 bases at V and 3 bases at J, with 10 bases between. The CDR3 nucleotides are TGCAGTGCCGGACCGGGTACAGATACGCAGTATTTT. It encodes CSAGPGTDTQYF.

As for this clonotype: This clone may be a read error of a much larger clone one base away. J is TRBJ2-7 and V is TRBV28, with a weak D call TRBD2 (7 bases). The CDR3 length is 12 residues. Per germline, CDR1 MDHEN and CDR2 SYDVKM. V was cut by 11 bases and J by 7 bases, with 18 bases left in between. CDR3 sequence: CAGPGGHNEQYF. CDR3 DNA sequence: TGTGCCGGACCGGGGGGCCACAATGAGCAGTACTTC.

The chain couples TRBV12-5 to TRBJ2-5, with D maybe TRBD2 (5 bases). The V and J ends lost 5 bases and 3 bases respectively, with 10 bases between them. Germline CDR1 is LGHNT and CDR2 is FRNRAP. The CDR3 is made up of 13 amino acids. The CDR3 nucleotides are TGTGCTAGTGGTCCTCGGACTGAAGAGACCCAGTACTTC. Translation gives CASGPRTEETQYF.

In this sample, this clonotype turned up many times. The chain links TRBV7-2 to TRBJ1-5; maybe TRBD1 (6 bases). Germline values: CDR1 SGHTA, CDR2 FQGNSA. V was trimmed by 5 bases and J by 9 bases, leaving 14 bases between them. The CDR3 has 13 amino acids. In DNA form, the CDR3 reads TGTGCCAGCAGCGACACAGGGTATCCGCCCCAGCATTTT. Its protein is CASSDTGYPPQHF.

This clonotype has at least ten counts. The CDR3 DNA reads TGTGCCAGCAGCGACACAGGGCCCCGTGAAGCTTTCTTT. This codes for CASSDTGPREAFF. The rearrangement links TRBV6-1 to TRBJ1-1; D might be TRBD1 (6 bases). With 6 bases removed from V and 7 bases from J, the gap between germline ends came to 15 bases. Looked up from germline, CDR1 is MNHNS and CDR2 is SASEGT. The CDR3 has 13 residues.

This clonotype was observed a few times. J is TRBJ2-2 and V is TRBV28; D gene uncertain. V shed 6 bases and J shed 1 base, with 15 bases lying between them. Germline CDR1 and CDR2: MDHEN and SYDVKM. This CDR3 contains 16 residues. CDR3 nucleotides: TGTGCCAGCAGCCCCTCTCGACTTGGGAACACCGGGGAGCTGTTTTTT. This translates into CASSPSRLGNTGELFF.

This clonotype was detected many times. The V and J genes are TRBV28 and TRBJ1-5; D is unresolved. Germline V gene lookup returns CDR1 MDHEN and CDR2 SYDVKM. The CDR3 runs to 15 residues. Trimming pared 6 bases from V and 2 bases from J, leaving 14 bases between. Here the CDR3 reads CASSLGPLRNQPQHF. DNA for the CDR3: TGTGCCAGCAGCCTCGGGCCCTTACGCAATCAGCCCCAGCATTTT.

This clonotype was detected ten times or more. The chain has TRBV7-2 and TRBJ1-1, with D perhaps matching TRBD1 (6 bases). The germline CDR1 and CDR2 sequences are SGHTA and FQGNSA. This CDR3 has 14 residues. Trimming stripped 3 bases from V and 5 bases from J, with 13 bases between. CDR3 DNA: TGTGCCAGCAGCTTTCAGGGGAGTTGGACTGAAGCTTTCTTT. Amino acid sequence: CASSFQGSWTEAFF.

This clonotype was recorded at least ten times. The rearrangement joins TRBV3-1 to TRBJ1-4; D is ambiguous. V gave up 3 bases and J gave up 7 bases, with 6 bases separating them. Germline-derived CDR1 and CDR2 are LGHDT and YNNKEL (reference sequence). The CDR3 sequence is 12 residues long. CDR3 in DNA: TGTGCCAGCAGCCAGAAGGTTGAAAAACTGTTTTTT. Its protein product is CASSQKVEKLFF.

This clonotype was observed a handful of times. This rearrangement joins TRBV28 to TRBJ1-2; TRBD1 matches at 9 bases. The germline gives CDR1 MDHEN, CDR2 SYDVKM. Losses at the gene ends were 7 bases for V and 4 bases for J; bases not matched to a gene: 7. The CDR3 covers 14 residues. This CDR3 is CASTLQGAPYGYTF. The CDR3 nucleotides are TGTGCCAGCACCCTACAGGGGGCGCCCTATGGCTACACCTTC.

The chain is built from TRBV20-1 and TRBJ1-5; unclear D gene. The germline V gene has CDR1 DFQATT and CDR2 SNEGSKA (reference sequence). Trimming removed 2 bases from V and 2 bases from J, with 10 bases in between. The CDR3 spans 14 residues. CDR3 sequence reads: CSARSQRGNQPQHF. DNA of the CDR3: TGCAGTGCTAGATCCCAGAGGGGCAATCAGCCCCAGCATTTT.

This clonotype was recorded a few times. The chain has TRBV4-1 and TRBJ1-2; D is uncertain. Germline V gives CDR1 MGHRA, CDR2 YSYEKL. Trimming took off 4 bases at V and 8 bases at J, with 14 bases between the two ends. The CDR3 spans 13 residues. The DNA for the CDR3 is TGCGCCAGCAGCCCTCCCGTGGCGGGCGGCTACACCTTC. This gives the protein CASSPPVAGGYTF.

Points on this clonotype: A much larger clone differs by one base, so this may be a read error. The chain uses TRBV6-5 and TRBJ2-3; D is unresolved. Germline loops: CDR1 MNHEY, CDR2 SVGAGI. The V end was cut by 1 base, the J end by 0 bases, with 14 bases between. This CDR3 comprises 17 residues. The CDR3 loop reads CASSYYSASASTDTQYF. CDR3 sequence (DNA): TGTGCCAGCAGTTACTACTCAGCCAGCGCTAGCACAGATACGCAGTATTTT.

The sample holds a few counts of this clonotype. The chain has TRBV11-2 and TRBJ1-1, with TRBD1 identical over 11 bases. Trimming removed 6 bases from V and 1 base from J; junction bases left unmatched: 13. The CDR3 has 18 amino acids. The germline V gene has CDR1 SGHAT and CDR2 FQNNGV. The CDR3 here is CASSQIPAGTGGNTEAFF. The CDR3 coding sequence is TGTGCCAGCAGTCAAATCCCGGCGGGGACAGGGGGGAACACTGAAGCTTTCTTT.

This clonotype was found many times. The CDR3: CASSLDGDHNQPQHF. DNA for the CDR3: TGCGCCAGCAGCTTGGACGGGGATCACAATCAGCCCCAGCATTTT. The rearrangement uses TRBV5-1 and TRBJ1-5; D is undetermined. CDR1 and CDR2 from the germline V gene are SGHRS and YFSETQ. The CDR3 totals 15 residues. V lost 0 bases and J 3 bases, leaving 10 bases between the germline ends.

This clonotype was seen repeatedly, ten times or more. This chain joins TRBV3-1 and TRBJ2-3, with D unresolved. The V end lost 0 bases, the J end lost 4 bases, and 5 bases lay between the germline ends. Germline CDR1 and CDR2: LGHDT and YNNKEL (reference sequence). This CDR3 is built from 13 residues. CDR3 residues: CASSQEPPDTQYF. The CDR3 DNA is TGTGCCAGCAGCCAAGAACCGCCAGATACGCAGTATTTT.

This clonotype was observed a few times. CDR3: CASRKGGGERNTDTQYF. The CDR3 DNA is TGTGCCAGTAGGAAGGGGGGTGGGGAACGTAACACAGATACGCAGTATTTT. The J gene is TRBJ2-3, the V gene TRBV19, with D possibly being TRBD1 or TRBD2 (6 bases each). The germline CDR1 and CDR2 sequences are LNHDA and SQIVND (reference sequence). The CDR3 covers 17 residues. Trimming shortened V by 6 bases and J by 2 bases, and 21 bases separated the two germline ends.

The rearrangement uses TRBV6-1 and TRBJ2-3; maybe TRBD1 (6 bases). Near its end, the DNA agrees better with TRBJ2-7, so the J call may be wrong. There are 14 residues in the CDR3. Per germline, CDR1 MNHNS and CDR2 SASEGT. The CDR3 DNA is TGTGCCAGCTCCTATTCCGGGGACAACTACGAGCAGTACTTC. Protein: CASSYSGDNYEQYF.

This clonotype was seen at least ten times. The chain recombines TRBV6-1 with TRBJ1-1, with D possibly being TRBD1 (6 bases). The CDR3 is 14 residues long. Germline CDR1 MNHNS, CDR2 SASEGT. With 4 bases removed from V and 3 bases from J, the gap between germline ends came to 12 bases. The CDR3 loop is CASSVRTADTEAFF. The CDR3 DNA follows: TGTGCCAGCAGTGTCAGGACAGCGGACACTGAAGCTTTCTTT.